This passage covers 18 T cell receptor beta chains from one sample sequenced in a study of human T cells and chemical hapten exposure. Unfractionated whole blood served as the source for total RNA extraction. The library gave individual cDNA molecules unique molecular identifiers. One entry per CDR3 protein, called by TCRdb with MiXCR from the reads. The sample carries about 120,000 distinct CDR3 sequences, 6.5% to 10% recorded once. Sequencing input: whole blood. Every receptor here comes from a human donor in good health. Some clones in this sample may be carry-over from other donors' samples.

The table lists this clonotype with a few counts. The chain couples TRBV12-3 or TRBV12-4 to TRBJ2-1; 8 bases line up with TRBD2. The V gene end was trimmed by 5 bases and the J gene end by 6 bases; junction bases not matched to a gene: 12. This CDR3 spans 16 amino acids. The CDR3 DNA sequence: TGTGCCAGCAGTCGACCCCGGGGGGGCCGGGGCAATGAGCAGTTCTTC. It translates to CASSRPRGGRGNEQFF.

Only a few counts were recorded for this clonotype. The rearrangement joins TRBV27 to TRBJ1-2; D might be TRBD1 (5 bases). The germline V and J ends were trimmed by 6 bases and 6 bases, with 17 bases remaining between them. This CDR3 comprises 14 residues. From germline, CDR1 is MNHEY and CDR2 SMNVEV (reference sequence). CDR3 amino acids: CASSLWAGLDGYTF. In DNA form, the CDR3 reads TGTGCCAGCAGCCTGTGGGCAGGGCTGGATGGCTACACCTTC.

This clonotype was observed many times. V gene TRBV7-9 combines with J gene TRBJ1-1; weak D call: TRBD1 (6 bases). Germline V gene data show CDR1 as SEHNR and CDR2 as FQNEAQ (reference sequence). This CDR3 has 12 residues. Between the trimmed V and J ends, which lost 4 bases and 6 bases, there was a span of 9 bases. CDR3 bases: TGTGCCAGCAGCTACGGACAGTCTGAAGCTTTCTTT. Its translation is CASSYGQSEAFF.

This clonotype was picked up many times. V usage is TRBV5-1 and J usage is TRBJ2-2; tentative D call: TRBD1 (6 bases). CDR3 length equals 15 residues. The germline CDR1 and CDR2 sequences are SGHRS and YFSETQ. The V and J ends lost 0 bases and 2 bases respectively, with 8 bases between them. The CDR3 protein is CASSLADSNTGELFF. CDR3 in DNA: TGCGCCAGCAGCTTGGCGGACAGCAACACCGGGGAGCTGTTTTTT.

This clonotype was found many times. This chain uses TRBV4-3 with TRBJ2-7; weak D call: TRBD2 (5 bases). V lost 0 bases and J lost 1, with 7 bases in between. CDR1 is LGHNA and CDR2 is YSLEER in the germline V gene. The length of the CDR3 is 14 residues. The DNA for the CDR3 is TGCGCCAGCAGCCAAGATCGGGGATCCTACGAGCAGTACTTC. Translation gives CASSQDRGSYEQYF.

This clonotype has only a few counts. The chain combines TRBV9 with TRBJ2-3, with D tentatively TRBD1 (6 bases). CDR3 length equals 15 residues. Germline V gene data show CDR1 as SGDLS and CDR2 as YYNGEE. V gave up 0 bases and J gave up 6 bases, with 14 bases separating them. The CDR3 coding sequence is TGTGCCAGCAGCGTAGGCTCACAGGGCTGGGATACGCAGTATTTT. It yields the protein CASSVGSQGWDTQYF. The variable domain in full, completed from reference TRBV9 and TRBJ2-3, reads DSGVTQTPKHLITATGQRVTLRCSPRSGDLSVYWYQQSLDQGLQFLIQYYNGEERAKGNILERFSAQQFPDLHSELNLSSLELGDSALYFCASSVGSQGWDTQYFGPGTRLTVL.

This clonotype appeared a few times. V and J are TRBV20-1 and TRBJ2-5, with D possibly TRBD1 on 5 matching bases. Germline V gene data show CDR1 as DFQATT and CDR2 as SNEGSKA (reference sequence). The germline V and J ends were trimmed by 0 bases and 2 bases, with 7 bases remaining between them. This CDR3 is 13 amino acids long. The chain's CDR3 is CSAREGAQETQYF. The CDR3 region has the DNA TGCAGTGCTAGAGAAGGGGCTCAAGAGACCCAGTACTTC.

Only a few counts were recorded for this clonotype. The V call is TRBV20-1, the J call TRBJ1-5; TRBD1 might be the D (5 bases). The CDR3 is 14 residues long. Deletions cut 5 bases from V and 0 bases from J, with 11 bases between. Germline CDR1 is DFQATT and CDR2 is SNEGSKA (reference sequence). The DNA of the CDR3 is TGCAGTGCTCAGGACACCTATAGCAATCAGCCCCAGCATTTT. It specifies CSAQDTYSNQPQHF.

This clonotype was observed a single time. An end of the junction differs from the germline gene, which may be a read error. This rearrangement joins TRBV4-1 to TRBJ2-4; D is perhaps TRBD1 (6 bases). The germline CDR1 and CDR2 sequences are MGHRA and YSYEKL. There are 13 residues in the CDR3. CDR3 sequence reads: CDSSQQGENIQYF. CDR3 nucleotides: TGCGACAGCAGCCAACAGGGTGAAAACATTCAGTACTTC.

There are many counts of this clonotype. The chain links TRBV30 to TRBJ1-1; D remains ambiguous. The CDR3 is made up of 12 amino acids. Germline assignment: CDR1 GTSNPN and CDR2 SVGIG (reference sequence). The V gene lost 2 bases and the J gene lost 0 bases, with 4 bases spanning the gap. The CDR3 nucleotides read TGTGCCTGGAGTAGAGTGAACACTGAAGCTTTCTTT. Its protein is CAWSRVNTEAFF.

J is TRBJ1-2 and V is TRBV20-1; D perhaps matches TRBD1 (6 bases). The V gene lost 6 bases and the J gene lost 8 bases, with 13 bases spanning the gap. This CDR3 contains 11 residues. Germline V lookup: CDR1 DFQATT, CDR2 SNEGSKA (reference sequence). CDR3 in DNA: TGCAGTGCCAGAACGGGGACAGGCTACACCTTC. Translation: CSARTGTGYTF.

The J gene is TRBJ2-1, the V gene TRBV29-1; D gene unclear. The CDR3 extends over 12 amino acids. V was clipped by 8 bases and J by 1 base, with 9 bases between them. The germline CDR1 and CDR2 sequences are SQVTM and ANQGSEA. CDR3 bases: TGCAGCTCGCGGTTTTCCTACAATGAGCAGTTCTTC. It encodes CSSRFSYNEQFF.

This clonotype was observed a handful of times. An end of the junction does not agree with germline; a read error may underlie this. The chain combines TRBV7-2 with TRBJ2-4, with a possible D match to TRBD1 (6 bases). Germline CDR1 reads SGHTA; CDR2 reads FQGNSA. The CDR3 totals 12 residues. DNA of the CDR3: TGTGCCAGCAGCTTAAACGGACAGTCGGGGCACTTC. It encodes CASSLNGQSGHF.

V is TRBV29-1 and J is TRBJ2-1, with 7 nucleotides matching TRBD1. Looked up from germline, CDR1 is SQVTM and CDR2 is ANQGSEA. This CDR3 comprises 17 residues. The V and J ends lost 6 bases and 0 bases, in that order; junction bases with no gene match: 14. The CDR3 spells CSVTGAPGTSSYNEQFF. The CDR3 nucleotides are TGCAGCGTCACAGGGGCCCCAGGGACCAGCTCCTACAATGAGCAGTTCTTC.

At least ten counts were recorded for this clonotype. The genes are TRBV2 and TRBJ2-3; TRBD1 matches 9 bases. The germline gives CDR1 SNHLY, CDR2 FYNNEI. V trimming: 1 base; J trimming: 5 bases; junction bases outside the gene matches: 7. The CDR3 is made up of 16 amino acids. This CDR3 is CASSEEITGGVDTQYF. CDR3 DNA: TGTGCCAGCAGTGAAGAGATTACAGGGGGCGTAGATACGCAGTATTTT.

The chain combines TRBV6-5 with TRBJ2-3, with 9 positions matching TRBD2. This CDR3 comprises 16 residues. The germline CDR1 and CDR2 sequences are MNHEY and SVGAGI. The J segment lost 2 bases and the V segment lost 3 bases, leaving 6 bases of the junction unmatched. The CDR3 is CASSYSTSGSTDTQYF. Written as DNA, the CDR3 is TGTGCCAGCAGTTATTCGACTAGCGGATCCACAGATACGCAGTATTTT.

Here the CDR3 DNA reads TGCGCCAGCAGCCTTCTAGGGGGAGAACTGTTTTTT. Translation: CASSLLGGELFF. The chain joins TRBV4-1 to TRBJ1-4, with TRBD1 as a possible D gene (6 bases). V was cut by 4 bases and J by 12 bases, with 12 bases left in between. CDR1 and CDR2 (germline): MGHRA, YSYEKL. This CDR3 is built from 12 residues.

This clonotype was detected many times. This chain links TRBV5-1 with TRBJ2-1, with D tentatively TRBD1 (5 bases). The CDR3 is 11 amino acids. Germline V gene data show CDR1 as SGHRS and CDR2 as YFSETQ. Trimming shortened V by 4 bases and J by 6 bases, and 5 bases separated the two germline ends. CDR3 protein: CASSQGNEQFF. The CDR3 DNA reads TGCGCCAGCAGCCAGGGCAATGAGCAGTTCTTC.